The rows below give T cell receptor beta chains drawn from one sample of a study of OX40 agonist ivuxolimab in advanced cancers. Only in-frame clones appear in the TCRdb table, and some are missing; sequencing was by immunoSEQ multiplex PCR. The sample yields about 77,000 clones, roughly 91% seen once. The specimen comprised CD4+ or CD8+ T cells sorted from blood, sampled in a trial of the OX40 agonist ivuxolimab. These receptors originate from an adult with an advanced solid tumor such as melanoma, head and neck, liver or kidney cancer. Both conserved end residues are part of each CDR3. D genes are given only for firm matches. Rows give clone size only sometimes, using once, few, many, or a class for an expanded clone.

TRBV5-1	TRBJ2-3	-	-	CASSLLARGTDTQYF	TGCGCCAGCAGCTTGCTAGCGAGGGGCACAGATACGCAGTATTTT
TRBV29-1	TRBJ2-5	-	-	CSVELHQGLGETQYF	TGCAGCGTTGAACTTCACCAGGGTTTGGGAGAGACCCAGTACTTC
TRBV9	TRBJ2-1	-	-	CASSVAQGQFGNEQFF	TGTGCCAGCAGCGTAGCCCAAGGACAGTTTGGCAATGAGCAGTTCTTC
TRBV27	TRBJ1-2	TRBD1	few	CASSLSDRDGYTF	TGTGCCAGCAGTTTATCCGACAGGGACGGCTACACCTTC
TRBV28	TRBJ1-3	TRBD1	once	CASNGQGQGNTIYF	TGTGCCAGCAACGGACAGGGTCAAGGAAACACCATATATTTT
TRBV7-8	TRBJ2-3	TRBD1	-	CASSATRGSSRTDTQYF	TGTGCCAGCAGCGCAACCAGGGGGTCCTCCCGCACAGATACGCAGTATTTT
TRBV9	TRBJ2-1	-	-	CASSVVGGVSEQFF	TGTGCCAGCAGCGTAGTCGGGGGAGTAAGCGAGCAGTTCTTC
TRBV6-4	TRBJ2-3	TRBD1	-	CASSDKTGGFPDTQYF	TGTGCCAGCAGTGATAAAACAGGGGGATTCCCAGATACGCAGTATTTT
TRBV9	TRBJ2-1	TRBD2	-	CASSVGPSGRGDEQFF	TGTGCCAGCAGCGTAGGCCCTAGCGGGAGGGGCGATGAGCAGTTCTTC
TRBV11-2	TRBJ2-5	-	-	CASSLETGRRETQYF	TGTGCCAGCAGCTTAGAAACTGGAAGGCGAGAGACCCAGTACTTC
TRBV4-1	TRBJ1-2	-	-	CASSQVPTYGYTF	TGCGCCAGCAGCCAGGTGCCGACCTATGGCTACACCTTC
TRBV9	TRBJ1-1	TRBD1	medium-sized	CASSVGTTGAQNTEAFF	TGTGCCAGCAGCGTAGGAACTACAGGGGCCCAGAACACTGAAGCTTTCTTT
TRBV7-7	TRBJ1-5	-	-	CASSLTVDQPQHF	TGTGCCAGCAGCTTAACCGTAGATCAGCCCCAGCATTTT
TRBV12-5	TRBJ2-5	TRBD1	-	CASGLMSRDRDQYQETQYF	TGTGCTAGTGGTTTGATGTCCCGGGACAGGGACCAGTACCAAGAGACCCAGTACTTC
TRBV5-4	TRBJ2-5	-	-	CASSLGSTGRETQYF	TGTGCCAGCAGCTTGGGCTCTACAGGGAGGGAGACCCAGTACTTC
TRBV7-2	TRBJ2-7	TRBD2	-	CASSSSRTSGSRYEQYF	TGTGCCAGCAGCTCTAGCCGGACTAGCGGGAGTAGGTACGAGCAGTACTTC
TRBV7-9	TRBJ2-3	-	-	CASSSDIHTDTQYF	TGTGCCAGCAGCTCGGACATCCACACAGATACGCAGTATTTT
TRBV28	TRBJ2-3	-	-	CASSSLGTGSTDTQYF	TGTGCCAGCAGTTCACTAGGGACGGGTAGCACAGATACGCAGTATTTT
TRBV5-1	TRBJ2-1	-	-	CASKDSGRSGNEQFF	TGCGCCAGCAAGGACAGCGGCCGATCGGGCAATGAGCAGTTCTTC
TRBV7-9	TRBJ1-5	-	-	CASSLGTENQPQHF	TGTGCCAGCAGCTTAGGGACAGAAAATCAGCCCCAGCATTTT
TRBV14	TRBJ2-7	-	-	CASSHLSSYEQYF	TGTGCCAGCAGCCACCTGAGCTCCTACGAGCAGTACTTC
TRBV7-6	TRBJ2-1	TRBD2	-	CASSSLSGGAYNEQFF	TGTGCCAGCAGCTCCCTTAGCGGGGGGGCCTACAATGAGCAGTTCTTC
TRBV30	TRBJ1-4	TRBD1	-	CAWSVPGTGGGKLFF	TGTGCCTGGAGTGTTCCCGGGACAGGGGGCGGGAAACTGTTTTTT
TRBV2	TRBJ2-7	TRBD1	-	CASDRGAGYEQYF	TGTGCCAGCGACAGGGGCGCAGGTTACGAGCAGTACTTC
TRBV15	TRBJ2-5	-	-	CATSRSYPTGRKTQYF	TGTGCCACCAGCAGATCCTACCCGACGGGGCGGAAGACCCAGTACTTC
TRBV27	TRBJ2-5	TRBD2	-	CASSSGPPWASGNQETQYF	TGTGCCAGCAGTTCCGGCCCGCCCTGGGCTAGCGGGAACCAAGAGACCCAGTACTTC
TRBV5-5	TRBJ2-5	TRBD2	-	CASSLGLAGLGETQYF	TGTGCCAGCAGCTTGGGACTAGCGGGGCTAGGGGAGACCCAGTACTTC
TRBV28	TRBJ1-2	TRBD1	-	CASIGTGNYGYTF	TGTGCCAGCATTGGGACAGGAAACTATGGCTACACCTTC
TRBV6-1	TRBJ1-1	-	-	CASRGPEAFF	TGTGCCAGCAGGGGGCCTGAAGCTTTCTTT
TRBV27	TRBJ2-7	-	-	CASSFWGPREQYF	TGTGCCAGCAGTTTCTGGGGCCCCCGCGAGCAGTACTTC
TRBV4-3	TRBJ1-4	-	-	CASSQDLQGYEKLFF	TGCGCCAGCAGCCAAGATCTTCAGGGATATGAAAAACTGTTTTTT
TRBV15	TRBJ1-1	-	-	CATVPSRGESEAFF	TGTGCCACCGTCCCCTCTCGAGGGGAATCTGAAGCTTTCTTT
TRBV27	TRBJ2-5	-	-	CASSWEAGETQYF	TGTGCCAGCAGTTGGGAAGCCGGGGAGACCCAGTACTTC
TRBV5-1	TRBJ2-7	TRBD2	-	CASSSPTSGRYEQYF	TGCGCCAGCAGCTCGCCGACTAGCGGGAGGTACGAGCAGTACTTC
TRBV18	TRBJ1-1	-	-	CASSPQVNTEAFF	TGTGCCAGCTCACCACAGGTAAACACTGAAGCTTTCTTT